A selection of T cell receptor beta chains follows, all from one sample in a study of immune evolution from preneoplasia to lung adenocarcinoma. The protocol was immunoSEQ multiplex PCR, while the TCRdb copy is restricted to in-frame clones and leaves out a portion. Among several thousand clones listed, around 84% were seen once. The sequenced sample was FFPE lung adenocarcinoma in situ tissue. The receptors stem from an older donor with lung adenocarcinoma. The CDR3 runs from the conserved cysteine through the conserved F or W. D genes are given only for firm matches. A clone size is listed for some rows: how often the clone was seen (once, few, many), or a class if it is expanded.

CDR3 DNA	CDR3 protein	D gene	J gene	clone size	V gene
TGTGCCAGCAGCCTTACAGAGAACTATGGCTACACCTTC	CASSLTENYGYTF	NA	TRBJ1-2	NA	TRBV6-6
TGTGCCAGCCGGGACAGGGGCAATCAGCCCCAGCATTTT	CASRDRGNQPQHF	TRBD1	TRBJ1-5	once	TRBV2
TGTGCCAGCAGCGAGAACAGCTACAATGAGCAGTTCTTC	CASSENSYNEQFF	NA	TRBJ2-1	NA	TRBV7-8
TGTGCCAGCAGCCCGGACGGGGCGGGGACTGAAGCTTTCTTT	CASSPDGAGTEAFF	NA	TRBJ1-1	NA	TRBV11-2
TGTGCCAGCAGTTTATCCGGGCCCTACGAGCAGTACTTC	CASSLSGPYEQYF	NA	TRBJ2-7	NA	TRBV27
TGTGCCAGCAGCTCTGGGACAGCTCATCAGCCCCAGCATTTT	CASSSGTAHQPQHF	TRBD1	TRBJ1-5	NA	TRBV11-2
TGTGCCAGCAGCGCCCCTGGGGGCACTGAAGCTTTCTTT	CASSAPGGTEAFF	NA	TRBJ1-1	NA	TRBV7-9
TGTGCCAGTAGCTTGGGACAGGGGAATGAGCAGTTCTTC	CASSLGQGNEQFF	TRBD1	TRBJ2-1	few	TRBV19
TGTGCCAGCAGTTACTCCGGACACCCCACCGGGGAGCTGTTTTTT	CASSYSGHPTGELFF	NA	TRBJ2-2	few	TRBV6-5
TGTGCCAGCAGCTCTCGCCTAGCGGGAGGCCTCAATGAGCAGTTCTTC	CASSSRLAGGLNEQFF	TRBD2	TRBJ2-1	NA	TRBV11-2
TGTGCCAGCAGTATCCGGGACAGCTATAATTCACCCCTCCACTTT	CASSIRDSYNSPLHF	TRBD1	TRBJ1-6	NA	TRBV6-5
TGTGCCAGCAGTTGGGGGTCTAGCGGGAGTGGGAGCACAGATACGCAGTATTTT	CASSWGSSGSGSTDTQYF	TRBD2	TRBJ2-3	NA	TRBV7-9
TGCGCCAGCAGCCCCGGACAGTTTCGCCGGCTCTCTGGAAACACCATATATTTT	CASSPGQFRRLSGNTIYF	NA	TRBJ1-3	NA	TRBV5-1
TGTGCCTGGAGTGTACGGGGGGGAGGCAATCAGCCCCAGCATTTT	CAWSVRGGGNQPQHF	NA	TRBJ1-5	NA	TRBV30
TGTGCCAGTAGTATGGTGGGGCACACTGAAGCTTTCTTT	CASSMVGHTEAFF	NA	TRBJ1-1	NA	TRBV19
TGTGCCAGTAGTGACAGGGGCCCTGGGGCCAACGTCCTGACTTTC	CASSDRGPGANVLTF	TRBD1	TRBJ2-6	NA	TRBV19
TGCGCCAGCAGCCAAGCCCTTTACTCTGGAAACACCATATATTTT	CASSQALYSGNTIYF	NA	TRBJ1-3	NA	TRBV4-1
TGTGCCAGCAGCCCGACCCAAGTCATCTACGAGCAGTACTTC	CASSPTQVIYEQYF	NA	TRBJ2-7	NA	TRBV11-2
TGTGCCACCAGCCCCTCCGCGGGGAGCAAGCTGTACTTC	CATSPSAGSKLYF	NA	TRBJ2-7	NA	TRBV15
TGTGCTAGTGGTTGGGGACTAGCGGGACTAAATGAGCAGTTCTTC	CASGWGLAGLNEQFF	TRBD2	TRBJ2-1	few	TRBV12-5
TGTGCCAGCAGCTTGTTGGCTAGCGGGAGCACTGCAGATACGCAGTATTTT	CASSLLASGSTADTQYF	TRBD2	TRBJ2-3	NA	TRBV5-4
TGTGCCAGCAGCTTAGGCGGGGTGGGGTACGAGCAGTACTTC	CASSLGGVGYEQYF	NA	TRBJ2-7	NA	TRBV11-2
TGCGCCAGCAGCTTGGCCGAAACAATGAACACTGAAGCTTTCTTT	CASSLAETMNTEAFF	NA	TRBJ1-1	NA	TRBV5-1
TGTGCCAGCCGGGTAGCGGTTAGCACAGATACGCAGTATTTT	CASRVAVSTDTQYF	NA	TRBJ2-3	NA	TRBV19
TGTGCCAGCAGCGCATACACTCAGAGGAACACTGAAGCTTTCTTT	CASSAYTQRNTEAFF	NA	TRBJ1-1	NA	TRBV11-2
TGTGCCAGCAGTGAAGAGGGGAGCACTGAAGCTTTCTTT	CASSEEGSTEAFF	NA	TRBJ1-1	NA	TRBV2
TGTGCCAGCAGCAAATTTTGGGGTGGAGAGAAGATACTAAAAGAGACCCAGTACTTC	CASSKFWGGEKILKETQYF	NA	TRBJ2-5	NA	TRBV21-1
TGCGCCAGCTGCGGGGTGGTGGAAGATACGCAGTATTTT	CASCGVVEDTQYF	NA	TRBJ2-3	NA	TRBV5-1
TGTGCCAGCAGCCCCGGAGGGCCACAACAAGAGACCCAGTACTTC	CASSPGGPQQETQYF	NA	TRBJ2-5	NA	TRBV7-3
TGTGCCAGCAGCTTAAGTCAGGGGCTTACTGGAAACACCATATATTTT	CASSLSQGLTGNTIYF	NA	TRBJ1-3	NA	TRBV7-2
TGTGCCAGCAGCTTTGGGCTAGAGACCCAGTACTTC	CASSFGLETQYF	NA	TRBJ2-5	NA	TRBV7-2
TGTGCCAGCAGCTTAGTACAGCTCCGAGAGACCCAGTACTTC	CASSLVQLRETQYF	NA	TRBJ2-5	NA	TRBV7-9
TGTGCCAGCAGCCGGACAGGGGGGGCCAACGTCCTGACTTTC	CASSRTGGANVLTF	TRBD1	TRBJ2-6	NA	TRBV5-5
TGTGCCAGCAGCTCCAAGACAGGGCTAACTGAAGCTTTCTTT	CASSSKTGLTEAFF	TRBD1	TRBJ1-1	NA	TRBV5-6
TGTGCCAGCAGCCGGGACAGGGGGCATGAAAAACTGTTTTTT	CASSRDRGHEKLFF	TRBD1	TRBJ1-4	NA	TRBV11-2